These 15 T cell receptor beta chains share one sample of origin, sequenced in a study of blood T cell repertoires in COVID-19. Clones were sequenced by immunoSEQ multiplex PCR, and TCRdb holds only the in-frame ones, with some missing. The repertoire includes under 350,000 clones, roughly 86% of them detected once, and about 2.6% sits in the top ten. The sample taken for sequencing was PBMCs or T cells enriched from blood (not recorded which). The receptors come from a woman aged 18-35 years who had recovered from COVID-19.

V and J are TRBV4-1 and TRBJ2-7, with no clear D. From germline, CDR1 is MGHRA and CDR2 YSYEKL. CDR3 length: 17 residues. The V end was cut by 1 base, the J end by 2 bases, with 18 bases between. CDR3 region: CASSQGPVGPGTYEQYF. As DNA, the CDR3 is TGCGCCAGCAGCCAAGGGCCAGTTGGGCCCGGCACCTACGAGCAGTACTTC.

The CDR3 DNA reads as TGTGCCAGCAGTTACGACAGTAGCTCCTATAATTCACCCCTCCACTTT. Translation: CASSYDSSSYNSPLHF. V usage is TRBV6-2 or TRBV6-3 and J usage is TRBJ1-6, with D perhaps matching TRBD1 (5 bases). V was cut by 2 bases and J by 0 bases, with 8 bases left in between. In germline, CDR1 is MNHEY, CDR2 SVGEGT. The CDR3 is 16 amino acids.

This chain links TRBV2 with TRBJ2-3, with TRBD2 matching over 8 bases. The CDR3 length is 15 residues. V was pared by 4 bases and J by 2 bases, with 5 bases of the junction left unmatched. The germline V gene has CDR1 SNHLY and CDR2 FYNNEI. Written as DNA, the CDR3 is TGTGCCAGCAGTGGGGTAGCGGGACCCACAGATACGCAGTATTTT. It codes for CASSGVAGPTDTQYF.

This chain connects TRBV7-9 to TRBJ2-2; 9 bases map to TRBD2. The junction had 6 bases not matched to a gene; V was cut back by 4 bases and J by 0 bases. The CDR3 covers 17 residues. CDR1 SEHNR and CDR2 FQNEAQ come from the germline V gene (reference sequence). The CDR3 reads CASSYPIAGANTGELFF. CDR3 bases: TGTGCCAGCAGCTACCCTATAGCGGGAGCGAACACCGGGGAGCTGTTTTTT.

The CDR3 DNA follows: TGCGCCAGCCCCGGACAGATGGCAGAGACCCAGTACTTC. As protein: CASPGQMAETQYF. This chain links TRBV23-1 with TRBJ2-5; a possible D gene is TRBD1 (6 bases). TRBV23-1 is designated an ORF whose function remains uncertain. This CDR3 is built from 13 residues. The V and J ends lost 8 bases and 4 bases respectively, with 14 bases between them.

This clone is a singleton in its sample. V and J are TRBV28 and TRBJ2-1; 11 bases align to TRBD2. CDR1 and CDR2 (germline): MDHEN, SYDVKM. V was clipped by 5 bases and J by 6 bases; unmatched bases: 6. The CDR3 sequence is 15 residues long. The CDR3 bases are TGTGCCAGCAGTCCCACTAGCGGGAGTACCAATGAGCAGTTCTTC. This encodes CASSPTSGSTNEQFF.

V gene TRBV27 combines with J gene TRBJ2-2; possibly TRBD1 for D (5 bases). Trimming shortened V by 6 bases and J by 6 bases, and 20 bases separated the two germline ends. This CDR3 contains 16 residues. The germline gives CDR1 MNHEY, CDR2 SMNVEV (reference sequence). The CDR3 is CASSSQGPSFSGELFF. CDR3 nucleotides: TGTGCCAGCAGCTCCCAGGGCCCTAGTTTTTCCGGGGAGCTGTTTTTT.

This chain joins TRBV12-5 and TRBJ1-6, with D perhaps matching TRBD1 (6 bases). Between the trimmed V and J ends, which lost 4 bases and 5 bases, there was a span of 9 bases. Germline loops: CDR1 LGHNT, CDR2 FRNRAP. CDR3 size: 14 residues. CDR3 coding DNA: TGTGCTAGTGGTTGGACAGCCGATAATTCACCCCTCCACTTT. It encodes CASGWTADNSPLHF.

The gene calls are TRBV5-6 and TRBJ1-6; no clear D. Per the germline V gene, CDR1 is SGHDT and CDR2 is YYEEEE. The V and J ends lost 3 bases and 7 bases respectively, with 14 bases between them. The CDR3 spans 15 residues. The CDR3 DNA reads as TGTGCCAGCAGCTCCGAGCGGATAAGAAATTCACCCCTCCACTTT. Its protein is CASSSERIRNSPLHF. Filled out from reference TRBV5-6 and TRBJ1-6, the complete variable domain reads DAGVTQSPTHLIKTRGQQVTLRCSPKSGHDTVSWYQQALGQGPQFIFQYYEEEERQRGNFPDRFSGHQFPNYSSELNVNALLLGDSALYLCASSSERIRNSPLHFGNGTRLTVT.

This clone was recorded only once. The chain employs TRBV6-1 and TRBJ1-5, with D possibly matching TRBD1 (6 bases). Trimming pared 3 bases from V and 0 bases from J, leaving 15 bases between. Germline V gene sequence: CDR1 MNHNS, CDR2 SASEGT. This CDR3 is built from 17 residues. CDR3 nucleotides: TGTGCCAGCAGTGATCAGGGGAAGGGCTATAGCAATCAGCCCCAGCATTTT. This sequence encodes CASSDQGKGYSNQPQHF.

This chain connects TRBV5-1 to TRBJ2-5; 10 positions agree with TRBD1. Germline V gene lookup returns CDR1 SGHRS and CDR2 YFSETQ. V lost 3 bases to trimming and J lost 4 bases; unmatched junction nucleotides: 6. This CDR3 has 15 residues. For the CDR3, the DNA is TGCGCCAGCAGCTCTCCGGACAGGGGGAGAGAGACCCAGTACTTC. This gives the protein CASSSPDRGRETQYF. Using reference TRBV5-1 and TRBJ2-5 for the parts outside the CDR3, the full variable domain is KAGVTQTPRYLIKTRGQQVTLSCSPISGHRSVSWYQQTPGQGLQFLFEYFSETQRNKGNFPGRFSGRQFSNSRSEMNVSTLELGDSALYLCASSSPDRGRETQYFGPGTRLLVL.

The chain has TRBV29-1 and TRBJ1-2; perhaps TRBD1 as D (6 bases). Germline CDR1 SQVTM, CDR2 ANQGSEA. The germline V and J ends were trimmed by 1 base and 0 bases, with 15 bases remaining between them. The CDR3 contains 16 residues. The CDR3 nucleotides read TGCAGCGTTGAAGGGGGGCAGGGCCGGTCTAACTATGGCTACACCTTC. Its protein is CSVEGGQGRSNYGYTF. Full variable domain (outside the CDR3, taken from reference TRBV29-1 and TRBJ1-2): SAVISQKPSRDICQRGTSLTIQCQVDSQVTMMFWYRQQPGQSLTLIATANQGSEATYESGFVIDKFPISRPNLTFSTLTVSNMSPEDSSIYLCSVEGGQGRSNYGYTFGSGTRLTVV.

This clone came up once. The junction differs from germline at one of its ends, possibly a read error. This rearrangement joins TRBV5-1 to TRBJ2-5, with 9 bases aligning to TRBD2. Germline-derived CDR1 and CDR2 are SGHRS and YFSETQ. The CDR3 is made up of 15 amino acids. CDR3 sequence reads: CASSLASGDQETQYF. In nucleotides, the CDR3 is TGCGCCAGCAGTTTGGCTAGCGGGGACCAAGAGACCCAGTACTTC.

CDR3 protein: CASSETGDTEAFF. In nucleotides, the CDR3 is TGTGCCAGCAGCGAGACAGGGGACACTGAAGCTTTCTTT. This sequence joins TRBV2 and TRBJ1-1, with 8 bases lining up with TRBD1. CDR3 size: 13 residues. Germline V gene sequence: CDR1 SNHLY, CDR2 FYNNEI. Trimming removed 6 bases from V and 3 bases from J; junction bases left unmatched: 3. Looking up the rest from reference TRBV2 and TRBJ1-1 gives the full variable domain: EPEVTQTPSHQVTQMGQEVILRCVPISNHLYFYWYRQILGQKVEFLVSFYNNEISEKSEIFDDQFSVERPDGSNFTLKIRSTKLEDSAMYFCASSETGDTEAFFGQGTRLTVV.

This clone was detected a few times. The chain joins TRBV7-2 to TRBJ2-7; 7 positions agree with TRBD2. The V gene's germline CDR1 is SGHTA and CDR2 FQGNSA. The CDR3 sequence is 16 residues long. With V trimmed by 1 base and J by 0 bases, 6 bases remained unmatched. CDR3 protein: CASSLEGGRLSYEQYF. The CDR3 DNA reads TGTGCCAGCAGCTTAGAGGGCGGGAGACTCTCCTACGAGCAGTACTTC.